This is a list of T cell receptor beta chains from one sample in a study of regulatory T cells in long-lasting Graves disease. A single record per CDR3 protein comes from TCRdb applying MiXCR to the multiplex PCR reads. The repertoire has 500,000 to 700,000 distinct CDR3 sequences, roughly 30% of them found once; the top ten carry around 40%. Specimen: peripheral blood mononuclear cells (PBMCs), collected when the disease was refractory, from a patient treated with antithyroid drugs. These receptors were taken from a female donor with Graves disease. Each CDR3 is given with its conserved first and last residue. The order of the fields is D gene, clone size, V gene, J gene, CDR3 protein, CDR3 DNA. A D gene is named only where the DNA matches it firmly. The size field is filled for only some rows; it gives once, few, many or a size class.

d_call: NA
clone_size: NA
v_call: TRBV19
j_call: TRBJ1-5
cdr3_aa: CASTPTAGIYQPQHF
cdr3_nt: TGTGCCAGTACCCCTACGGCCGGGATCTATCAGCCCCAGCATTTT

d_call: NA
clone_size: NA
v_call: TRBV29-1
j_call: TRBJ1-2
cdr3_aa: CSVYTYGYGYTF
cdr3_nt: TGCAGCGTTTACACCTACGGTTATGGCTACACCTTC

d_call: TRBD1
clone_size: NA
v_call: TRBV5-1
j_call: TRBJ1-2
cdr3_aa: CASTGTGIGYGYTF
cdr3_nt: TGCGCCAGCACCGGGACAGGGATAGGATATGGCTACACCTTC

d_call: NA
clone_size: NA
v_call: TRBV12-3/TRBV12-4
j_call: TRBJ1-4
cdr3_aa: CASSRPKSGYGEKLFF
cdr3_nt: TGTGCCAGCAGTCGCCCTAAATCAGGGTACGGTGAAAAACTGTTTTTT

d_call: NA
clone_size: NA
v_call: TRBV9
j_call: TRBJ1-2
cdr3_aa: CASSVEDRPYGYTF
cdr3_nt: TGTGCCAGCAGCGTAGAGGACAGACCCTATGGCTACACCTTC

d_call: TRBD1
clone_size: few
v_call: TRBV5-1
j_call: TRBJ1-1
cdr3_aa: CASSSGQGTPVGTEAFF
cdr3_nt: TGCGCCAGCAGCTCGGGACAGGGGACCCCAGTTGGCACTGAAGCTTTCTTT

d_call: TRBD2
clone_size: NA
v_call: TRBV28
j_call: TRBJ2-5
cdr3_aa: CASSLGTSGRPGEETQYF
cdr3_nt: TGTGCCAGCAGTTTAGGGACTAGCGGGAGGCCGGGTGAAGAGACCCAGTACTTC

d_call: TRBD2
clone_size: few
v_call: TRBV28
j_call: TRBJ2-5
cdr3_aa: CATGGLPETQYF
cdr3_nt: TGTGCCACGGGGGGGTTGCCAGAGACCCAGTACTTC

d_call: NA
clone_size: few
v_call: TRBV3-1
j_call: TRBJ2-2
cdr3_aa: CASSQWSTGELFF
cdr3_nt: TGTGCCAGCAGCCAGTGGAGTACGGGGGAGCTGTTTTTT

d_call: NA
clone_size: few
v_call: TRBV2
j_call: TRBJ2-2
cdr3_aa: CASKVGIIAGELFF
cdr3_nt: TGTGCCAGCAAGGTCGGGATTATCGCCGGGGAGCTGTTTTTT

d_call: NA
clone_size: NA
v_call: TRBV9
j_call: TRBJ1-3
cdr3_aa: CASSAGTFGNTIYF
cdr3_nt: TGTGCCAGCAGTGCCGGGACATTCGGAAACACCATATATTTT

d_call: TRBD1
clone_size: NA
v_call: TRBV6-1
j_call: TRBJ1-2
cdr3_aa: CASSDLRKGQGGHRYTF
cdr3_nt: TGTGCCAGCAGTGACCTGAGGAAAGGACAGGGCGGGCATCGCTACACCTTC

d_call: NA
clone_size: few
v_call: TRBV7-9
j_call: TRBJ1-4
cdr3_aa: CASSPRGGTNEKLFF
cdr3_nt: TGTGCCAGCAGCCCTAGGGGGGGGACTAATGAAAAACTGTTTTTT

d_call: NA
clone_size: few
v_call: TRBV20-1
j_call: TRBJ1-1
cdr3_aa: CSARWAVDTEAFF
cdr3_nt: TGCAGTGCTAGGTGGGCGGTGGACACTGAAGCTTTCTTT

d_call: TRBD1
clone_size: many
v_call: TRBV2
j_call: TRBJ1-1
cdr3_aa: CARRTGGAGTEAFF
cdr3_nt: TGTGCCAGAAGAACAGGGGGTGCGGGCACTGAAGCTTTCTTT

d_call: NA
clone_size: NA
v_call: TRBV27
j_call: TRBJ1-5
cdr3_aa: CASSELRVVGIGNQPQHF
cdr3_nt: TGTGCCAGCAGTGAACTCAGGGTAGTGGGGATTGGAAATCAGCCCCAGCATTTT

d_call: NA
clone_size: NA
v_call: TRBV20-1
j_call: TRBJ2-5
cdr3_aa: CSARVDLLGEETQYF
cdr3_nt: TGCAGTGCTAGAGTGGACCTACTAGGGGAAGAGACCCAGTACTTC

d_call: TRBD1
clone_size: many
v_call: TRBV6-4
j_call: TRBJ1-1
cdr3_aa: CASSADRVGSTEAFF
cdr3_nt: TGTGCCAGCAGTGCCGACAGGGTGGGCAGCACTGAAGCTTTCTTT

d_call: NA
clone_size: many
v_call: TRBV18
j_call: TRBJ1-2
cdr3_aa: CASSPGQKAGYTF
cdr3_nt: TGTGCCAGCTCACCAGGCCAGAAGGCTGGCTACACCTTC

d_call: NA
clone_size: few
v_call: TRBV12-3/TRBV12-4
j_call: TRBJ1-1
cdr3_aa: CASSFLVGAARSEAFF
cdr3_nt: TGTGCCAGCAGTTTTCTCGTGGGGGCCGCTCGAAGTGAAGCTTTCTTT

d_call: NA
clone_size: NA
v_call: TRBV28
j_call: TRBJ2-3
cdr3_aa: CASSFPRGHGTDTQYF
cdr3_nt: TGTGCCAGCAGTTTCCCACGTGGGCACGGCACAGATACGCAGTATTTT

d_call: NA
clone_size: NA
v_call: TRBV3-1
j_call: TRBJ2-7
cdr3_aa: CASSQNGQSEQYF
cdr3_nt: TGTGCCAGCAGCCAGAATGGCCAGAGCGAGCAGTACTTC

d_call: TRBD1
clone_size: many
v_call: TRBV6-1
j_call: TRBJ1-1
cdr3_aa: CASRETGGLEAFF
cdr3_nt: TGTGCCAGCAGAGAGACAGGGGGGCTTGAAGCTTTCTTT

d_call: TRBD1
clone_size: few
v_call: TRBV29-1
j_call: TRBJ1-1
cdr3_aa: CSVGGTGGAFTEAFF
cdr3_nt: TGCAGCGTTGGGGGGACAGGGGGCGCGTTCACTGAAGCTTTCTTT

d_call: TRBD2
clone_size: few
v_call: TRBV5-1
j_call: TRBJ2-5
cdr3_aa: CASSTSSGKETQYF
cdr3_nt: TGCGCCAGCAGCACCTCTAGCGGGAAAGAGACCCAGTACTTC

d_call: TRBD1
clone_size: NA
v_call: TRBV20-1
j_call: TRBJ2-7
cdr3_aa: CSASGQGPKQYF
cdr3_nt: TGCAGTGCTAGTGGACAGGGCCCTAAGCAGTACTTC

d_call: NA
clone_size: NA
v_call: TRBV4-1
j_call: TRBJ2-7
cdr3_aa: CASSQQTDRDEQYF
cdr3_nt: TGCGCCAGCAGCCAACAAACAGACAGAGACGAGCAGTACTTC

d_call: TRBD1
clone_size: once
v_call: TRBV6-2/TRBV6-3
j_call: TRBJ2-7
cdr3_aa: CASSEGPDRVYEQYF
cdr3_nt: TGTGCCAGCAGTGAGGGACCGGACAGGGTCTACGAGCAGTACTTC

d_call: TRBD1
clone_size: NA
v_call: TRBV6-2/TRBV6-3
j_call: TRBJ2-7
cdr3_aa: CASSHTGTGGNEQYF
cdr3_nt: TGTGCCAGTTCTCATACCGGGACAGGGGGTAACGAGCAGTACTTC

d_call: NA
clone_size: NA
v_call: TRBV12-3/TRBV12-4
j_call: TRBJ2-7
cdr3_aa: CASSDSSSYEQYF
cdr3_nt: TGTGCCAGCAGCGACAGCAGCTCCTACGAGCAGTACTTC

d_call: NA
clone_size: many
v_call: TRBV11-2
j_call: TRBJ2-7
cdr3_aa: CASSKSSWEETYYEQYF
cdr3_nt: TGTGCCAGCAGCAAAAGTTCTTGGGAAGAGACCTACTACGAGCAGTACTTC

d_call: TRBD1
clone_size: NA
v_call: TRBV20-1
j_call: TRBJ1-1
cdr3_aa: CSASGGGTGDTEAFF
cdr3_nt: TGCAGTGCTTCGGGCGGAGGGACAGGGGACACTGAAGCTTTCTTT

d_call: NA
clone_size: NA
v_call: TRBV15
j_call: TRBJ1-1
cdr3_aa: CATSRGLGSTEAFF
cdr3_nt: TGTGCCACCAGCAGAGGACTAGGGAGCACTGAAGCTTTCTTT

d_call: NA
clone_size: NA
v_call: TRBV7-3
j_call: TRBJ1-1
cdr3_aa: CASSLTRQHEAFF
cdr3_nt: TGTGCCAGCAGCTTAACGCGTCAACATGAAGCTTTCTTT

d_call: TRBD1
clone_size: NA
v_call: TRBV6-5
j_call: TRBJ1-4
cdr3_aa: CASSYLATGAKLFF
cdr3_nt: TGTGCCAGCAGTTACCTTGCAACAGGGGCAAAACTGTTTTTT

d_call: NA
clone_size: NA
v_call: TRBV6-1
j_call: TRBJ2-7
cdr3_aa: CASSFGGQGRIPYEQYF
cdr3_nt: TGTGCCAGCAGCTTTGGGGGCCAGGGAAGAATTCCCTACGAGCAGTACTTC

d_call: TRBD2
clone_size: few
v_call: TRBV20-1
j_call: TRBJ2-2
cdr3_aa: CSASRLAGGTGELFF
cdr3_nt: TGCAGTGCTTCTCGACTAGCGGGAGGCACCGGGGAGCTGTTTTTT